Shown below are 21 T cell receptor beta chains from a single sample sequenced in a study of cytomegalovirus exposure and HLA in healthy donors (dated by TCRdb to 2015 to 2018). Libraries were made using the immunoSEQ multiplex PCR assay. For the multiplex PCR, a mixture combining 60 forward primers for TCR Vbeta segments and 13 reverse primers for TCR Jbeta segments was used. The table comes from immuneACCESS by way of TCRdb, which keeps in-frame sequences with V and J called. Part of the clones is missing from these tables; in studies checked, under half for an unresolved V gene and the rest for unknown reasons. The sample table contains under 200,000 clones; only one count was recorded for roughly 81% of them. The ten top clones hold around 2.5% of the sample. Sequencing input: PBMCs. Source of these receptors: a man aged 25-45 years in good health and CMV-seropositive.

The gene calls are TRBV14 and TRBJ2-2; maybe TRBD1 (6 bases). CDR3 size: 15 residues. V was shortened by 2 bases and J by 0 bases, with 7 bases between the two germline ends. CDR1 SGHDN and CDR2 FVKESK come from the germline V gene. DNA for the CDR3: TGTGCCAGCAGCCAACAGGGGCCGAACACCGGGGAGCTGTTTTTT. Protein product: CASSQQGPNTGELFF.

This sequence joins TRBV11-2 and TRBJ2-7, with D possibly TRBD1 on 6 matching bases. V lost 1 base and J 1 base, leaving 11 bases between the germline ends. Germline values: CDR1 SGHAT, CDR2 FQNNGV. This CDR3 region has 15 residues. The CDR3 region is CASSLALGQSYEQYF. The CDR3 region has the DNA TGTGCCAGCAGCTTAGCCCTAGGACAGTCCTACGAGCAGTACTTC.

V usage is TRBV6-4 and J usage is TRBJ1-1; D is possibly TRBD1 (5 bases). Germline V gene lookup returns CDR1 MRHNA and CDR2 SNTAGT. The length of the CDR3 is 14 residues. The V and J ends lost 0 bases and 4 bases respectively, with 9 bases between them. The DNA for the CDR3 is TGTGCCAGCAGTGACTCGACAGCGAGCACTGAAGCTTTCTTT. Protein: CASSDSTASTEAFF.

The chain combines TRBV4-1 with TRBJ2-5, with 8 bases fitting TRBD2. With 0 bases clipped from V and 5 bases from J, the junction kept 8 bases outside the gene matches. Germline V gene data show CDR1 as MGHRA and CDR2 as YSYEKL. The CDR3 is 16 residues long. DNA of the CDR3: TGCGCCAGCAGCCAAGATGGGGCGGGAGGAGGGGAGACCCAGTACTTC. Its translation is CASSQDGAGGGETQYF.

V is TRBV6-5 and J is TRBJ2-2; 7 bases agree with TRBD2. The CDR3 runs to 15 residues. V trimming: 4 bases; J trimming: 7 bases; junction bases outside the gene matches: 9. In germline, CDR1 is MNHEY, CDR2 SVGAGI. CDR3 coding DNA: TGTGCCAGCAGTTCTACAAGGGGAGGGCTCGGGGAGCTGTTTTTT. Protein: CASSSTRGGLGELFF.

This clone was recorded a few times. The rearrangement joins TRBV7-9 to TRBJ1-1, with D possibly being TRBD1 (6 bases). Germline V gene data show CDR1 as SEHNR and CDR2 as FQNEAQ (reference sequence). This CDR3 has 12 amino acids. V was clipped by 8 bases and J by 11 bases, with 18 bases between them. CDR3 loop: CASHPEGGDAFF. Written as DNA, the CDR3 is TGTGCCAGCCACCCAGAGGGGGGGGATGCTTTCTTT.

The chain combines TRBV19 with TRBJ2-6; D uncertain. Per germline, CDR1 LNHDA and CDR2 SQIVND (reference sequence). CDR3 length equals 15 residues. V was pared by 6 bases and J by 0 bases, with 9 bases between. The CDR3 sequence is CASSTTVSGANVLTF. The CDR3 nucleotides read TGTGCCAGTAGCACCACAGTCTCTGGGGCCAACGTCCTGACTTTC.

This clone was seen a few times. The CDR3 DNA reads TGCGCCAGCAGGAGGACAGGGTCCGCTGGGGCCAACGTCCTGACTTTC. Encoded protein: CASRRTGSAGANVLTF. V gene TRBV5-1 combines with J gene TRBJ2-6; 8 bases fit TRBD1. Unmatched junction bases numbered 6, after V lost 5 bases and J lost 2 bases. This CDR3 has 16 amino acids. Germline V gives CDR1 SGHRS, CDR2 YFSETQ.

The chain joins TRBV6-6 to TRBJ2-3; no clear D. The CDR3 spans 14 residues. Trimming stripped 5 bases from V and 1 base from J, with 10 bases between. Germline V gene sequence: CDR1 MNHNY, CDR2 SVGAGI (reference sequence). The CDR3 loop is CASSPTTRTDTQYF. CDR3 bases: TGTGCCAGCAGTCCTACCACCCGCACAGATACGCAGTATTTT.

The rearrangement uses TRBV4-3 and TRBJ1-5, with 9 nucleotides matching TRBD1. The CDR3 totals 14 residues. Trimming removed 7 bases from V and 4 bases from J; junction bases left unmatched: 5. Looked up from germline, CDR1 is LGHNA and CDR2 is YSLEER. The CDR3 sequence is CASTRDRENQPQHF. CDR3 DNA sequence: TGCGCCAGCACCCGGGACAGGGAAAATCAGCCCCAGCATTTT.

Here the CDR3 reads CASQTGGRSNEKLFF. The CDR3 DNA reads TGCGCCAGTCAAACTGGAGGGCGAAGTAATGAAAAACTGTTTTTT. The chain has TRBV5-1 and TRBJ1-4; D gene unclear. The V gene lost 8 bases and the J gene lost 4 bases, with 18 bases spanning the gap. This CDR3 comprises 15 residues. Germline V CDR1 and CDR2: SGHRS, YFSETQ.

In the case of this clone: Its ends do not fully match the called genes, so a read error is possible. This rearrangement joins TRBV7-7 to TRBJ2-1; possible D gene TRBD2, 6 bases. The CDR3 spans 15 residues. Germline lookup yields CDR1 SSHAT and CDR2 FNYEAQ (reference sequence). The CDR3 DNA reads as TGTGCTAGCAGCCCTAGGGCAGCGGGTTACAATGAGCAGTTCTTC. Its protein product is CASSPRAAGYNEQFF.

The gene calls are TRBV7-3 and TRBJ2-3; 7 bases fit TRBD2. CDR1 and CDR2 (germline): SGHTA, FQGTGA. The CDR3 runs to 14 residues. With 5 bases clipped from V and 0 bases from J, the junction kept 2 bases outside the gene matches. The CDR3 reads CASSPGLSTDTQYF. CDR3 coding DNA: TGTGCCAGCAGCCCGGGACTAAGCACAGATACGCAGTATTTT.

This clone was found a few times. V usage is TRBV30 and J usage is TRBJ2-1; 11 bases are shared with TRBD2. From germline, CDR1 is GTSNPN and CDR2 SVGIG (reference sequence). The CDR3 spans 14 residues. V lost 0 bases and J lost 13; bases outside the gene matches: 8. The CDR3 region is CAWSVKGLAGGQFF. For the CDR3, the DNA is TGTGCCTGGAGTGTAAAGGGCCTAGCGGGAGGACAGTTCTTC.

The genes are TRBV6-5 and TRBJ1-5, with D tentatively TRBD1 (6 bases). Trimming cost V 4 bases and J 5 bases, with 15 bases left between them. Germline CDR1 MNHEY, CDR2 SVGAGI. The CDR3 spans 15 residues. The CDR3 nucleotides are TGTGCCAGCAGTTTGACCAGGGGTACCTATCAGCCCCAGCATTTT. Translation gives CASSLTRGTYQPQHF.

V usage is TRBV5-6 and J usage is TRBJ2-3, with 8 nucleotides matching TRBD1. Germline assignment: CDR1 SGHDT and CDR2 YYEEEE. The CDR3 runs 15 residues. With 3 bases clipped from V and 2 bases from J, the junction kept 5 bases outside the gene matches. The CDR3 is CASSWGTGDTDTQYF. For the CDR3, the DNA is TGTGCCAGCAGCTGGGGGACAGGCGACACAGATACGCAGTATTTT.

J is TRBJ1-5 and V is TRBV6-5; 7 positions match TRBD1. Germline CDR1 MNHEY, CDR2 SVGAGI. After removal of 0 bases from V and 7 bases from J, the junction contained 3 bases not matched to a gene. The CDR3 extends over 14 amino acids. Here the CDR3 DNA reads TGTGCCAGCAGTTACTCGAGGGGGCACCAGCCCCAGCATTTT. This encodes CASSYSRGHQPQHF.

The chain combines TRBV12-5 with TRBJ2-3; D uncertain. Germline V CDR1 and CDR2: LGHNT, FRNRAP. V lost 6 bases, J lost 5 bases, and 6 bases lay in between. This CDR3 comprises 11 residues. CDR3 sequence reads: CASGRIDTQYF. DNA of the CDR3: TGTGCTAGTGGCAGAATAGATACGCAGTATTTT. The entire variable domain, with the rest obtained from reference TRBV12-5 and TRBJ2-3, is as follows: DARVTQTPRHKVTEMGQEVTMRCQPILGHNTVFWYRQTMMQGLELLAYFRNRAPLDDSGMPKDRFSAEMPDATLATLKIQPSEPRDSAVYFCASGRIDTQYFGPGTRLTVL.

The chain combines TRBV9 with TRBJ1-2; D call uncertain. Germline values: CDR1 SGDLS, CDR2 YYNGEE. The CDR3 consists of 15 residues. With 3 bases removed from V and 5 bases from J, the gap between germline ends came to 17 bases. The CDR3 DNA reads TGTGCCAGCAGCGGCTTAGGGAGGGCAGGTTATGGCTACACCTTC. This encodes CASSGLGRAGYGYTF.

CDR3 amino acids: CASSPGLASGELFF. The CDR3 region has the DNA TGCGCCAGCAGCCCGGGACTAGCGTCCGGGGAGCTGTTTTTT. The chain uses TRBV5-1 and TRBJ2-2; 10 nucleotides match TRBD2. V shed 4 bases and J 6 bases; nucleotides not matched to a gene: 3. This CDR3 is built from 14 residues. Germline V CDR1 and CDR2: SGHRS, YFSETQ.

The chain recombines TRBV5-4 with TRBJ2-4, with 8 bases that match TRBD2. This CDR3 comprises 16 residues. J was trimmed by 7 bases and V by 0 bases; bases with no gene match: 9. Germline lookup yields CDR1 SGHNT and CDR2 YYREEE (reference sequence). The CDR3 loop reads CASSLVAAGGGNIQYF. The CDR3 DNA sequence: TGTGCCAGCAGCTTGGTTGCCGCGGGAGGAGGGAACATTCAGTACTTC. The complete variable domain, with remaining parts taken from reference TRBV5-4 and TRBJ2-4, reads ETGVTQSPTHLIKTRGQQVTLRCSSQSGHNTVSWYQQALGQGPQFIFQYYREEENGRGNFPPRFSGLQFPNYSSELNVNALELDDSALYLCASSLVAAGGGNIQYFGAGTRLSVL.